These 20 T cell receptor beta chains came from one sample sequenced in a study of early T cells in non-severe SARS-CoV-2 infection. Each CDR3 protein gets one entry after TCRdb re-called the 5' RACE reads with MiXCR. The sample has more than 60,000 distinct CDR3 sequences, less than 5.5% seen once. Sequencing used whole blood. These receptor sequences come from an adult who was a healthcare worker with PCR-confirmed SARS-CoV-2 infection or an uninfected control (not recorded which).

This clonotype was seen at least ten times. The chain recombines TRBV3-1 with TRBJ2-2, with D perhaps matching TRBD1 or TRBD2 (5 bases each). Trimming took 9 bases from V and 3 from J, leaving 17 bases between them. In germline, CDR1 is LGHDT, CDR2 YNNKEL (reference sequence). This CDR3 comprises 15 residues. CDR3 region: CASRAGTGDTGELFF. The CDR3 region has the DNA TGTGCCAGTAGAGCCGGGACCGGAGACACCGGGGAGCTGTTTTTT.

This clonotype was picked up many times. This rearrangement joins TRBV5-1 to TRBJ2-3, with D possibly matching TRBD2 (5 bases). Trimming stripped 0 bases from V and 3 bases from J, with 8 bases between. The CDR3 is 14 amino acids. Germline CDR1 reads SGHRS; CDR2 reads YFSETQ. CDR3 in amino acids: CASSLGRGTDTQYF. For the CDR3, the DNA is TGCGCCAGCAGCTTGGGGAGAGGGACAGATACGCAGTATTTT.

The V and J genes are TRBV6-5 and TRBJ2-5; possibly TRBD2 for D (7 bases). This CDR3 has 16 amino acids. Deletions cut 4 bases from V and 3 bases from J, with 18 bases between. Germline V lookup: CDR1 MNHEY, CDR2 SVGAGI. Here the CDR3 reads CASSFPSKGGKETQYF. In DNA form, the CDR3 reads TGTGCCAGCAGTTTTCCTAGCAAGGGGGGGAAAGAGACCCAGTACTTC.

The rearrangement joins TRBV7-9 to TRBJ1-3, with no clear D. CDR3 length: 12 amino acids. V dropped 3 bases and J dropped 8 bases, with 8 bases sitting between them. The germline CDR1 and CDR2 sequences are SEHNR and FQNEAQ (reference sequence). CDR3 in amino acids: CASSFNSYTIYF. The CDR3 bases are TGTGCCAGCAGCTTTAACAGCTACACCATATATTTT.

This clonotype was recorded many times. The V gene is TRBV12-3 or TRBV12-4, the J gene TRBJ2-1; 13 positions match TRBD2. The CDR3 totals 15 residues. V shed 4 bases, J shed 9 bases, and the junction held 6 bases outside the gene matches. This chain's CDR3 is CASSSRTSGSFEQFF. The CDR3 DNA is TGTGCCAGCAGTTCACGGACTAGCGGGAGTTTTGAGCAGTTCTTC.

This clonotype was recorded at least ten times. The rearrangement uses TRBV20-1 and TRBJ2-7, with 9 nucleotides matching TRBD1. J was trimmed by 2 bases and V by 5 bases; bases with no gene match: 7. The germline gives CDR1 DFQATT, CDR2 SNEGSKA (reference sequence). The CDR3 extends over 14 amino acids. This CDR3 reads CSAPRDRVTYEQYF. As DNA, the CDR3 is TGCAGTGCTCCCCGGGACAGGGTAACCTACGAGCAGTACTTC.

This clonotype was counted at least ten times. The chain uses TRBV7-9 and TRBJ2-5; TRBD1 might be the D (5 bases). The CDR3 runs to 13 residues. Germline CDR1 and CDR2: SEHNR and FQNEAQ (reference sequence). The V and J ends lost 8 bases and 1 base respectively, with 11 bases between them. CDR3 sequence: CASRLQVQETQYF. For the CDR3, the DNA is TGTGCCAGCCGCCTACAGGTCCAAGAGACCCAGTACTTC.

This clonotype was seen at least ten times. The chain links TRBV3-1 to TRBJ1-1; D not certain. CDR1 and CDR2 from the germline V gene are LGHDT and YNNKEL (reference sequence). Trimming cost V 3 bases and J 7 bases, with 6 bases left between them. There are 11 residues in the CDR3. CDR3: CASSQTFEAFF. The CDR3 coding sequence is TGTGCCAGCAGCCAGACCTTTGAAGCTTTCTTT.

This CDR3 is CASPSIRGESSYNEQFF. For the CDR3, the DNA is TGTGCCAGCCCTAGTATCAGGGGAGAGAGCTCCTACAATGAGCAGTTCTTC. The chain combines TRBV5-8 with TRBJ2-1, with D possibly TRBD1 on 6 matching bases. The CDR3 is 17 residues long. Germline CDR1 is SGHTS and CDR2 is YDEGEE. Trimming took off 7 bases at V and 0 bases at J, with 20 bases between the two ends.

This clonotype was counted ten times or more. This sequence joins TRBV20-1 and TRBJ1-6; D might be TRBD1 (5 bases). The germline CDR1 and CDR2 sequences are DFQATT and SNEGSKA (reference sequence). Trimming cost V 2 bases and J 7 bases, with 12 bases left between them. The CDR3 spans 14 residues. CDR3 in DNA: TGCAGTGCTAGACCTGGGACCGCGAATTCACCCCTCCACTTT. Translated, it gives CSARPGTANSPLHF.

This clonotype was seen ten or more times. V is TRBV9 and J is TRBJ2-3; D may be TRBD2 (6 bases). Germline-derived CDR1 and CDR2 are SGDLS and YYNGEE. V lost 3 bases to trimming and J lost 6 bases, with 11 bases between them. CDR3 length: 13 residues. The DNA for the CDR3 is TGTGCCAGCAGCGGGGCCCGGGGGGATACGCAGTATTTT. Protein product: CASSGARGDTQYF.

In its sample, this clonotype was seen many times. The rearrangement uses TRBV6-2 or TRBV6-3 and TRBJ2-5; D could derive from TRBD1 or TRBD2 (5 bases each). V was trimmed by 7 bases and J by 3 bases, leaving 21 bases between them. Per germline, CDR1 MNHEY and CDR2 SVGEGT. The CDR3 contains 16 residues. The CDR3 sequence: CASTAGLGSGKETQYF. The CDR3 nucleotides read TGTGCCAGCACGGCAGGGCTGGGGAGCGGAAAAGAGACCCAGTACTTC.

This clonotype was observed many times. The chain recombines TRBV3-1 with TRBJ2-2; D not resolved. Germline-derived CDR1 and CDR2 are LGHDT and YNNKEL (reference sequence). CDR3 length: 16 residues. Between the trimmed V and J ends, which lost 1 base and 2 bases, there was a span of 11 bases. The CDR3 nucleotides read TGTGCCAGCAGCCAAGTTATAAAGGGCAACACCGGGGAGCTGTTTTTT. Its translation: CASSQVIKGNTGELFF.

With regard to this clonotype: This sequence may be a read error, since a much larger clone differs from it by one base. This chain uses TRBV7-9 with TRBJ2-5, with a possible D match to TRBD2 (6 bases). CDR3 length: 10 residues. Germline CDR1 reads SEHNR; CDR2 reads FQNEAQ (reference sequence). The CDR3 nucleotides are TGTGCCAGCAGCCGGGAGACCCGGTACTTC. This encodes CASSRETRYF.

This clonotype was detected many times. The V gene is TRBV3-1, the J gene TRBJ1-6; unclear D gene. This CDR3 is built from 14 residues. V lost 10 bases and J lost 3, with 13 bases in between. CDR1 and CDR2 (germline): LGHDT, YNNKEL (reference sequence). CDR3 sequence: CATADGIYNSPLHF. DNA of the CDR3: TGTGCCACCGCCGACGGTATCTATAATTCACCCCTCCACTTT.

This clonotype was seen many times. This rearrangement joins TRBV3-1 to TRBJ2-1; the D gene is possibly TRBD2 (5 bases). V was cut by 2 bases and J by 4 bases, with 15 bases left in between. The length of the CDR3 is 16 residues. The germline V gene encodes CDR1 LGHDT and CDR2 YNNKEL (reference sequence). Written as DNA, the CDR3 is TGTGCCAGCAGCCAACACACACTAGGAACTTACAATGAGCAGTTCTTC. It encodes CASSQHTLGTYNEQFF.

This clonotype was recorded a few times. The chain is built from TRBV29-1 and TRBJ2-7; tentatively, D is TRBD2 (6 bases). The germline gives CDR1 SQVTM, CDR2 ANQGSEA. V was cut by 8 bases and J by 2 bases, with 13 bases left in between. This CDR3 is 12 amino acids long. CDR3 loop: CSFRGNPYEQYF. In nucleotides, the CDR3 is TGCAGCTTTCGGGGGAATCCCTACGAGCAGTACTTC.

This clonotype has ten or more counts. This chain joins TRBV3-1 and TRBJ2-3; 7 positions match TRBD1. CDR3 length: 14 amino acids. The germline V gene encodes CDR1 LGHDT and CDR2 YNNKEL (reference sequence). V lost 5 bases, J lost 3 bases, and 5 bases stayed unmatched. In DNA, the CDR3 is TGTGCCAGCAGCAACAACAGGGGAACAGATACGCAGTATTTT. It is translated as CASSNNRGTDTQYF.

Ten or more counts support this clonotype. J is TRBJ2-3 and V is TRBV6-5; D might be TRBD1 (5 bases). The CDR3 is 15 amino acids. Trimming took off 5 bases at V and 3 bases at J, with 15 bases between the two ends. Germline V gene data show CDR1 as MNHEY and CDR2 as SVGAGI. CDR3 sequence: CASSRSGLATDTQYF. The CDR3 nucleotides are TGTGCCAGCAGTAGATCAGGGTTGGCGACAGATACGCAGTATTTT.

This clonotype was picked up a small number of times. This chain connects TRBV6-2 or TRBV6-3 to TRBJ2-7, with D unclear. The CDR3 is 11 amino acids. Trimming took off 5 bases at V and 3 bases at J, with 5 bases between the two ends. CDR1 is MNHEY, CDR2 SVGEGT, per germline. The CDR3 DNA is TGTGCCAGCAGTGACCTCTACGAGCAGTACTTC. Protein: CASSDLYEQYF.